This entry lists 5 T cell receptor beta chains sequenced from one sample in a study of T cells in Graves' hyperthyroidism and ophthalmopathy. Amplified TCR beta CDR3 regions derived from RNA transcripts. TCR CDR3 underwent first-round RT-PCR with the HTBI primer set. TCRdb reprocessed the multiplex PCR reads via MiXCR and lists one record per CDR3 protein. The sample lists roughly 570,000 distinct CDR3 sequences; approximately 15% were seen once. The sequenced sample was blood. The receptors come from a woman aged 25-40 years with Graves' hyperthyroidism.

The table lists this clonotype with a few counts. The rearrangement joins TRBV5-6 to TRBJ2-7; 9 bases are shared with TRBD1. The germline CDR1 and CDR2 sequences are SGHDT and YYEEEE. The CDR3 runs 14 residues. V was clipped by 4 bases and J by 9 bases; unmatched bases: 11. This chain's CDR3 is CASSMMPGQGAQYF. The CDR3 DNA reads as TGTGCCAGCAGCATGATGCCGGGACAGGGTGCGCAGTACTTC.

This clonotype occurred a few times. The chain employs TRBV7-9 and TRBJ2-7; 10 nucleotides agree with TRBD1. CDR3 length: 14 residues. CDR1 and CDR2 (germline): SEHNR, FQNEAQ (reference sequence). J was trimmed by 6 bases and V by 5 bases; bases with no gene match: 7. CDR3 DNA: TGTGCCAGCAGCAAAGGACAGGGGGAATCCGAGCAGTACTTC. Its translation: CASSKGQGESEQYF.

CDR3 sequence: CASSLEQASFNSPLHF. The CDR3 nucleotides read TGCGCCAGCAGCTTGGAACAAGCCTCTTTTAATTCACCCCTCCACTTT. V is TRBV5-1 and J is TRBJ1-6; D remains ambiguous. The CDR3 contains 16 residues. Trimming cost V 0 bases and J 6 bases, with 13 bases left between them. CDR1 SGHRS and CDR2 YFSETQ come from the germline V gene.

This clonotype appeared many times. V is TRBV4-2 and J is TRBJ2-5; the match to TRBD1 covers 10 bases. CDR3 length: 16 amino acids. After removal of 1 base from V and 2 bases from J, the junction contained 4 bases not matched to a gene. Germline lookup yields CDR1 LGHNA and CDR2 YNFKEQ. DNA of the CDR3: TGTGCCAGCAGCCAAGTATGGGACAGGGGTCAAGAGACCCAGTACTTC. Its protein product is CASSQVWDRGQETQYF.

Turning to this clonotype: Relative to the germline gene, one junction end is altered; a read error may explain this. The CDR3: CSWSSQETQYF. In nucleotides, the CDR3 is TGTTCCTGGAGTAGCCAAGAGACCCAGTACTTC. The rearrangement uses TRBV30 and TRBJ2-5; D gene unclear. The CDR3 has 11 residues. From germline, CDR1 is GTSNPN and CDR2 SVGIG (reference sequence). Variable domain in full (rest from reference TRBV30 and TRBJ2-5): SQTIHQWPATLVQPVGSPLSLECTVEGTSNPNLYWYRQAAGRGLQLLFYSVGIGQISSEVPQNLSASRPQDRQFILSSKKLLLSDSGFYLCSWSSQETQYFGPGTRLLVL.